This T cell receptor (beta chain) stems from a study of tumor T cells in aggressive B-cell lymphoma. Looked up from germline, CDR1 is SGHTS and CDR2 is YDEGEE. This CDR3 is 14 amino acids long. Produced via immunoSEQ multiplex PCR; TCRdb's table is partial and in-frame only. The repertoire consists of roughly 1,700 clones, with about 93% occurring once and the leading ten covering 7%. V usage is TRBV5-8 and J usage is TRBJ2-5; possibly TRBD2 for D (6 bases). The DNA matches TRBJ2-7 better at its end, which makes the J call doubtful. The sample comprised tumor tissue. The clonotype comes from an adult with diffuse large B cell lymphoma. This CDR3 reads CASSLAGLSYEQYF. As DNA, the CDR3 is TGTGCCAGCAGCCTTGCGGGACTCAGCTACGAGCAGTACTTC.